This entry features one TCR beta chain sequence. The antigen remains unidentified. CD8+ and CD4+ T cells circulating in blood were sequenced for TCR beta. Fulfillment of recently defined diagnostic criteria for definite or probable disease was shown by the patients with Susac syndrome. RNA amounts of about 0.45 to 1 ug underwent reverse transcription with random hexamers. Amplification of TCR beta CDR3 across 54 Vbeta and 13 Jbeta was performed with immunoSEQ multiplex PCR. TCRdb passed the immunoSEQ multiplex PCR reads through MiXCR, listing each CDR3 protein once. The sample includes around 53,000 distinct CDR3 sequences, 85% to 95% of them seen just once. This record belongs to a study of CD8 T cells in Susac syndrome. General study points: The peak of CD8+ clonal expansion in Susac was seen in TEMRA cells and active patients.

Trimming took off 2 bases at V and 5 bases at J, with 13 bases between the two ends. This CDR3 is 15 amino acids long. Per the germline V gene, CDR1 is WSHSY and CDR2 is SAAADI. The specimen was CD8+ T cells from PBMCs. This clonotype was sampled from a human donor with Susac syndrome. The J gene is TRBJ2-1, the V gene TRBV10-2, with D perhaps TRBD2 (6 bases). CDR3 protein: CASSEIRGYDNEQFF. CDR3 sequence (DNA): TGCGCCAGCAGTGAGATCCGGGGGTACGACAATGAGCAGTTCTTC.